This T cell receptor beta chain originates from a study of T-cell memory formation after mild COVID-19. About the research overall: Largely, the TCR clusters proved donor specific.

Notes on the study in general: Second-wave clones with a day 37 peak had unconfirmed SARS-CoV-2 specificity. Contracting clones localized mainly to CM and EM when CD4+ and mainly to EMRA when CD8+.

Concerning this clonotype: Antigen specificity is unknown.

This CDR3 is 15 amino acids long. Trimming took 3 bases from V and 4 from J; bases not matched to a gene: 4. Germline loops: CDR1 SGHRS, CDR2 YFSETQ. 5'RACE with constant-segment primers built TCRalpha and TCRbeta cDNA libraries with UMIs. TCRdb re-derived calls from the 5' RACE reads in MiXCR, one entry per CDR3 protein. The sample includes hundreds of thousands of distinct CDR3 sequences, less than 25% of them seen just once. The TCR was taken from an adult woman who had mild COVID-19 (a few samples of this study predate the infection). Cell type and time point are not known. The J gene is TRBJ2-1, the V gene TRBV5-1; TRBD2 agrees at 10 bases. The sample was PBMCs or a T cell subset sorted from them (not recorded which). The CDR3 nucleotides read TGCGCCAGCAGCTCGGGACTAGCGCATTACAATGAGCAGTTCTTC. Protein: CASSSGLAHYNEQFF.